The T cell receptor (beta chain) under discussion was sequenced for a study of CD8 T cells in Susac syndrome. The V end lost 4 bases, the J end lost 2 bases, and 9 bases lay between the germline ends. This CDR3 has 13 residues. Germline V gives CDR1 DFQATT, CDR2 SNEGSKA (reference sequence). Random hexamers were used to reverse transcribe an amount of roughly 0.5 to 1 ug RNA. TCRdb redid the calling of the immunoSEQ multiplex PCR reads with MiXCR, one entry per CDR3 protein. The table has some 58,000 distinct CDR3 sequences, approximately 95% seen once. This rearrangement joins TRBV20-1 to TRBJ1-5; D is unresolved. Material for sequencing was CD8+ T cells from PBMCs. The clonotype originates from a human donor with Susac syndrome. CDR3 sequence reads: CSATKVGNQPQHF. The CDR3 nucleotides read TGCAGTGCTACTAAAGTCGGCAATCAGCCCCAGCATTTT.